This entry concerns a single TCR beta chain. The DNA ends 3 residues before the CDR3 does, and the rest of the CDR3 is filled in from the germline J gene. This entry is derived from a study of T cells in women clearing cervical HPV infection. About the research overall: Cases' blood sampling followed lesion detection by median approximately 150 days (90 to 200). HLA type stays a possible confounder, typing being limited.

The V end was cut by 1 base, the J end by 1 base, with 9 bases between. Germline V CDR1 and CDR2: SGHTA, FQGNSA. The CDR3 contains 15 residues. Clones were read by immunoSEQ multiplex PCR, and TCRdb kept only the in-frame ones, dropping some. This listing includes over 15,000 clones. Sequencing was done on a sample of blood buffy coat. V usage is TRBV7-2 and J usage is TRBJ2-3; TRBD2 is a possible D gene (5 bases). The receptor's source is a woman aged 18-69 years with a cervical HPV16 infection that either progressed to CIN3+ or cleared (not recorded which). CDR3 DNA, as far as it was read: TGTGCCAGCAGCTTAGTTAGCGTAGGCACAGATACG. As protein: CASSLVSVGTDT. The whole CDR3 sequence is CASSLVSVGTDTQYF.